Here is one TCR beta chain with its context. These data come from a study of blood T cell repertoires in COVID-19. Study in general: COVID-19 samples collected from the United States, Italy and Spain covered acute and convalescent phases. PBMCs, B-cell-depleted T cells, or T cells provided the cDNA or gDNA that made up the material.

Germline V CDR1 and CDR2: MNHEY, SVGAGI. This CDR3 spans 14 amino acids. The V gene end was trimmed by 0 bases and the J gene end by 9 bases; junction bases not matched to a gene: 4. Original processing notes: Estimation of nucleated cell counts relied on the amplification of reference gene primers. Method: immunoSEQ multiplex PCR; TCRdb's copy keeps in-frame clones and lacks some. From that table come the V and J calls and clone size; the DNA was used to work out D and trimming. Among about 310,000 clones listed, roughly 84% were seen once. The receptor's source is a man between 45 and 60 years old with active or convalescent COVID-19. Material for sequencing was peripheral blood. The rearrangement uses TRBV6-5 and TRBJ2-1; 8 bases agree with TRBD2. This CDR3 reads CASSYSTGGFEQFF. The CDR3 DNA is TGTGCCAGCAGTTACTCGACGGGGGGGTTTGAGCAGTTCTTC.